A single sample gave rise to the 3 T cell receptor beta chains below, sequenced in a study of T cell responses to AZD1222 COVID-19 vaccine. The table came from immunoSEQ multiplex PCR; TCRdb's copy has only in-frame clones and leaves some out. Here the sample spans over 100,000 clones, 75% to 90% being singletons. Material: peripheral blood, obtained on day 0 of AZD1222 vaccination. The receptors stem from an adult in good health.

On this clone: Other nucleotide sequences in the sample specify the same CDR3. The rearrangement links TRBV18 to TRBJ1-1, with unresolved D. V was clipped by 1 base and J by 5 bases, with 8 bases between them. The CDR3 sequence is 13 residues long. Per the germline V gene, CDR1 is KGHSH and CDR2 is LQKENI. The CDR3 nucleotides read TGTGCCAGCTCACCACAGGGAAGTACTGAAGCTTTCTTT. It is translated as CASSPQGSTEAFF. The variable domain in full, with the rest retrieved from reference TRBV18 and TRBJ1-1, is NAGVMQNPRHLVRRRGQEARLRCSPMKGHSHVYWYRQLPEEGLKFMVYLQKENIIDESGMPKERFSAEFPKEGPSILRIQQVVRGDSAAYFCASSPQGSTEAFFGQGTRLTVV.

This CDR3 reads CASSPLRRGRQETQYF. CDR3 coding DNA: TGCGCCAGCAGCCCCCTAAGGCGGGGGCGGCAAGAGACCCAGTACTTC. The chain uses TRBV5-1 and TRBJ2-5; maybe TRBD2 (7 bases). V dropped 4 bases and J dropped 2 bases, with 18 bases sitting between them. Germline V lookup: CDR1 SGHRS, CDR2 YFSETQ. The CDR3 totals 16 residues.

V and J are TRBV5-3 and TRBJ1-6, with 7 bases identical to TRBD1. TRBV5-3 qualifies as an ORF whose function is uncertain. The CDR3 is 14 amino acids. After removal of 3 bases from V and 9 bases from J, the junction contained 6 bases not matched to a gene. The CDR3 DNA sequence: TGTGCCAGAAGCTCAATCTGGGACAGTTCACCCCTCCACTTT. Protein product: CARSSIWDSSPLHF.